This T cell receptor beta chain originates from a study of TIL therapy for anti-PD-1-resistant metastatic lung cancer. As for the study in general: Median tumor PD-L1 proportion score was roughly 5.8%.

Sequencing used immunoSEQ v3. The method was immunoSEQ multiplex PCR; TCRdb's version includes in-frame clones alone and lacks a portion of them. The sample consists of some 18,000 clones, about 83% of them appearing once. The time point here: pre-treatment sample, taken before nivolumab and TIL therapy. Germline lookup yields CDR1 SGHRS and CDR2 YFSETQ. This CDR3 spans 16 amino acids. Trimming pared 1 base from V and 3 bases from J, leaving 14 bases between. The genes are TRBV5-1 and TRBJ1-3; a possible D gene is TRBD1 (6 bases). This TCR was recovered from a person between 25 and 79 years old with non-small cell lung cancer. Sample: blood, taken at baseline. CDR3 nucleotides: TGCGCCAGCAGCTTGACTACAGGGAGCGGTGGAAACACCATATATTTT. Protein product: CASSLTTGSGGNTIYF.